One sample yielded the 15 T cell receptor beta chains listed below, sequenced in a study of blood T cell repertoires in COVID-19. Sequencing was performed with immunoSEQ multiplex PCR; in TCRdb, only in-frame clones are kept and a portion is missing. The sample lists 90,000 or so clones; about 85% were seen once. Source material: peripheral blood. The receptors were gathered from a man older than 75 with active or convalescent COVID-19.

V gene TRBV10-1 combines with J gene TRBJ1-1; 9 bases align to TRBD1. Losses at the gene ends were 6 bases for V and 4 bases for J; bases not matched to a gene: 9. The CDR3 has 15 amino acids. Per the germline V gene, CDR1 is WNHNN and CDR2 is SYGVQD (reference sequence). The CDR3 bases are TGCGCCAGCAGCCCTCACAGGGGGCGAAGCACTGAAGCTTTCTTT. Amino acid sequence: CASSPHRGRSTEAFF.

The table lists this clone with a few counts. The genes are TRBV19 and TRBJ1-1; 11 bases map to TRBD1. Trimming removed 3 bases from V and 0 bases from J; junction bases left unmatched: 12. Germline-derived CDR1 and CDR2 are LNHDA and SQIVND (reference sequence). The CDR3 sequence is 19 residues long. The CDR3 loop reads CASSMGTGGWSTLNTEAFF. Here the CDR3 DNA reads TGTGCCAGTAGTATGGGGACAGGGGGATGGAGTACCCTGAACACTGAAGCTTTCTTT.

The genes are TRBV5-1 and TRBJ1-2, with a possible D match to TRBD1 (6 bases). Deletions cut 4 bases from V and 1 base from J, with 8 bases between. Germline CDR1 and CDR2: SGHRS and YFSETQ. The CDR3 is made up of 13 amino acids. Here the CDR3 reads CASSQDSNYGYTF. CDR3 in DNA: TGCGCCAGCAGCCAGGACAGTAACTATGGCTACACCTTC.

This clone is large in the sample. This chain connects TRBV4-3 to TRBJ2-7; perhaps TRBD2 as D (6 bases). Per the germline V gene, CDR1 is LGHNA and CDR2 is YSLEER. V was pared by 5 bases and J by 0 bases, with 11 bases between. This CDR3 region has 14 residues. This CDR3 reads CASSSGLFSYEQYF. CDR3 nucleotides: TGCGCCAGCAGCTCGGGACTCTTCTCCTACGAGCAGTACTTC.

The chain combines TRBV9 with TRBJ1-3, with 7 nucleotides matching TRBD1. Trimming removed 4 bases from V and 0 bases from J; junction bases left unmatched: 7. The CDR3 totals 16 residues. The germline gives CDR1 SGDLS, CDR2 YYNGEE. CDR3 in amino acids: CASSSWTGFSGNTIYF. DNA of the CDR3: TGTGCCAGCAGCTCCTGGACAGGATTCTCTGGAAACACCATATATTTT.

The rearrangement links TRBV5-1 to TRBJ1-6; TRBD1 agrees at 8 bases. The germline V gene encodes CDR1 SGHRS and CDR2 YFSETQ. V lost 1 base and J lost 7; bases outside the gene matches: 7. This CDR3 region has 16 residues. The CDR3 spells CASSLFAGGSNSPLHF. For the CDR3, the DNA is TGCGCCAGCAGCTTGTTTGCAGGGGGCTCGAATTCACCCCTCCACTTT.

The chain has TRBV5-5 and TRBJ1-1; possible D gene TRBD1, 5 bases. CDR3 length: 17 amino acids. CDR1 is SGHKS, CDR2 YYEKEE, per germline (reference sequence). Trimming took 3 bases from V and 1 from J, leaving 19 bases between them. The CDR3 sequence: CASSSRWTGDGNTEAFF. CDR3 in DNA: TGTGCCAGCAGCTCCCGATGGACGGGGGATGGGAACACTGAAGCTTTCTTT.

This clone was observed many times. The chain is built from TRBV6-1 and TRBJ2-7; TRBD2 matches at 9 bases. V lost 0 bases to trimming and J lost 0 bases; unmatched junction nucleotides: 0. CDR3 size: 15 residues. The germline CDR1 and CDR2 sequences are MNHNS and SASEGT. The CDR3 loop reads CASSEASGGSYEQYF. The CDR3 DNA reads TGTGCCAGCAGTGAAGCTAGCGGGGGCTCCTACGAGCAGTACTTC.

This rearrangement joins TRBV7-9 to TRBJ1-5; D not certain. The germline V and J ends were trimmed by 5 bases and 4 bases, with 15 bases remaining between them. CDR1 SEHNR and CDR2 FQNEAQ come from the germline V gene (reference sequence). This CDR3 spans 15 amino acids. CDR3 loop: CASSPLTGRNQPQHF. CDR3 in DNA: TGTGCCAGCAGCCCCCTCACGGGGAGGAATCAGCCCCAGCATTTT.

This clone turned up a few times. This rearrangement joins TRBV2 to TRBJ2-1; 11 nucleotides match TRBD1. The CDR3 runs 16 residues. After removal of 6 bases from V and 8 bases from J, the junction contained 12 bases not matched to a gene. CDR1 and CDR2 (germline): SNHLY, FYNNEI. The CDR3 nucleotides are TGTGCCAGCAGCTACGCGACGGGACAGGGGGTCGATGAGCAGTTCTTC. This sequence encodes CASSYATGQGVDEQFF.

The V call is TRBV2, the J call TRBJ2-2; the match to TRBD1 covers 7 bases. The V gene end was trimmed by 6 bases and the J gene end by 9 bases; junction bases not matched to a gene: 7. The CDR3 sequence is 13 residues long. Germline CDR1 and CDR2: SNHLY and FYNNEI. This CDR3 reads CASRRQGERELFF. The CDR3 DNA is TGTGCCAGCAGGCGACAGGGTGAGAGGGAGCTGTTTTTT.

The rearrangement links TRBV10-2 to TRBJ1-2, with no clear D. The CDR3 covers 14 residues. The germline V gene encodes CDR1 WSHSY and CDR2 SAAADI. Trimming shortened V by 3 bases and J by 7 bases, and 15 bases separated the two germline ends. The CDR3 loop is CASSESAGRSGYTF. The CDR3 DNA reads TGCGCCAGCAGTGAATCAGCAGGAAGGTCTGGCTACACCTTC.

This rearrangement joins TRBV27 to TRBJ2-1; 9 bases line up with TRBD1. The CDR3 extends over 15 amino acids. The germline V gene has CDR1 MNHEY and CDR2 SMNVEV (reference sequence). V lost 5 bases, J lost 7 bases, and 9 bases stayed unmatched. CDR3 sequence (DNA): TGTGCCAGCAGTCGCGGGACAGGGCAAAGGAATGAGCAGTTCTTC. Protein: CASSRGTGQRNEQFF.

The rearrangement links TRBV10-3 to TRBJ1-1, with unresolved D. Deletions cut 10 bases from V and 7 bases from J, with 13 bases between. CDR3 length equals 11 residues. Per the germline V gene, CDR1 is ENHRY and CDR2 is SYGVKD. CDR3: CATRQEGEAFF. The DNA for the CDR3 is TGTGCCACACGCCAAGAGGGTGAAGCTTTCTTT.

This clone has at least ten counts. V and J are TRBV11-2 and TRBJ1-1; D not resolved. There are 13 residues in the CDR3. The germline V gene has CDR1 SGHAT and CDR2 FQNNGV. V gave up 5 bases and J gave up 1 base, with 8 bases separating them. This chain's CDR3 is CASSTNTNTEAFF. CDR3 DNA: TGTGCCAGCAGCACCAACACGAACACTGAAGCTTTCTTT.